This TCR beta chain was sequenced in a study of blood T cell repertoires in COVID-19. On the study more broadly: Both acute and convalescent COVID-19 samples were obtained from the United States, Italy and Spain. PBMCs, B-cell-depleted T cells, or T cells provided the cDNA or gDNA that made up the material.

Original handling: Amplification of reference gene primers was used by the study to estimate nucleated cell counts. Sequencing was performed with immunoSEQ multiplex PCR; in TCRdb, only in-frame clones are kept and a portion is missing. The V and J calls and clone size are taken from that table; D and trimming were inferred from the DNA. The data contain 100,000 to 150,000 clones, roughly 80% of them seen just once; the ten biggest clones take up 5.5%. The CDR3 extends over 13 amino acids. V lost 3 bases and J 0 bases, leaving 6 bases between the germline ends. CDR1 GTSNPN and CDR2 SVGIG come from the germline V gene (reference sequence).

This chain uses TRBV30 with TRBJ1-5; no definite D call. The sequence was obtained from a man in his 60s with acute or convalescent COVID-19. Sequencing was done on a sample of peripheral blood. CDR3 in amino acids: CAWRADSNQPQHF. For the CDR3, the DNA is TGTGCCTGGAGGGCAGATAGCAATCAGCCCCAGCATTTT.